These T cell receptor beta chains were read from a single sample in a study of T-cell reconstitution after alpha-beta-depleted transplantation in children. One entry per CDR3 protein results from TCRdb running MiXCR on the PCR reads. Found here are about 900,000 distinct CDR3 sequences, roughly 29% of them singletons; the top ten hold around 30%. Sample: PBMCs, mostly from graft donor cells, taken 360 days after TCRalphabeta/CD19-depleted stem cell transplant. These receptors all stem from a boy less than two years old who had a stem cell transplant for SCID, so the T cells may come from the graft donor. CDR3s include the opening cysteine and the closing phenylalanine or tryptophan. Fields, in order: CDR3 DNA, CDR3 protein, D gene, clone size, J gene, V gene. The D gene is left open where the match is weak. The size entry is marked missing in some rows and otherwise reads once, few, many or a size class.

cdr3_nt: TGCGCCAGCAGCAGAGAAGCGGGGTTATCCTACAATGAGCAGTTCTTC
cdr3_aa: CASSREAGLSYNEQFF
d_call: TRBD2
clone_size: few
j_call: TRBJ2-1
v_call: TRBV5-1

cdr3_nt: TGCAGTGCATCGACAGGGGTACCGGGGAATCAGCCCCAGCATTTT
cdr3_aa: CSASTGVPGNQPQHF
d_call: TRBD1
clone_size: few
j_call: TRBJ1-5
v_call: TRBV20-1

cdr3_nt: TGCGCCAGCAGCCCTCCGCAGGTGTCCTACAATGAGCAGTTCTTC
cdr3_aa: CASSPPQVSYNEQFF
d_call: .
clone_size: few
j_call: TRBJ2-1
v_call: TRBV5-1

cdr3_nt: TGCAGTGCTACGACCGCGTTGGCCAGGGGCAACGAGCAGTACTTC
cdr3_aa: CSATTALARGNEQYF
d_call: .
clone_size: once
j_call: TRBJ2-7
v_call: TRBV20-1

cdr3_nt: TGTGCCACCAGTGATTTTGGGGGTTCCGGGACATCTAACGAGGGAAACACCATATATTTT
cdr3_aa: CATSDFGGSGTSNEGNTIYF
d_call: .
clone_size: few
j_call: TRBJ1-3
v_call: TRBV24-1

cdr3_nt: TGTGCCAGCAGTGCCCCGGGGTACAGCAAAAACATTCAGTACTTC
cdr3_aa: CASSAPGYSKNIQYF
d_call: .
clone_size: once
j_call: TRBJ2-4
v_call: TRBV2

cdr3_nt: TGTGCCAGCAGTGAAGGGACTAGCGGGGGGACCTACAATGAGCAGTTCTTC
cdr3_aa: CASSEGTSGGTYNEQFF
d_call: TRBD2
clone_size: many
j_call: TRBJ2-1
v_call: TRBV2

cdr3_nt: TGCGCCAGCAGCTTGAGAGGACAGGGGGCCGGTGGCTACACCTTC
cdr3_aa: CASSLRGQGAGGYTF
d_call: TRBD1
clone_size: few
j_call: TRBJ1-2
v_call: TRBV5-1

cdr3_nt: TGCGCCAGCAGCTTGGTTGCGGGTTATGAGCAGTTCTTC
cdr3_aa: CASSLVAGYEQFF
d_call: .
clone_size: few
j_call: TRBJ2-1
v_call: TRBV5-1

cdr3_nt: TGCGCCAGCAGCTTTCGGAAGGGAAGAGGGACTGAAGCTTTCTTT
cdr3_aa: CASSFRKGRGTEAFF
d_call: .
clone_size: few
j_call: TRBJ1-1
v_call: TRBV4-1

cdr3_nt: TGTGCCAGCAGTTACTCGTGGGGGGCGTCCTTCTACAATGAGCAGTTCTTC
cdr3_aa: CASSYSWGASFYNEQFF
d_call: .
clone_size: .
j_call: TRBJ2-1
v_call: TRBV6-5

cdr3_nt: TGCGCCAGCAGCTTGGTTGCGGGGGCCTCTCGGGAATACGAGCAGTACTTC
cdr3_aa: CASSLVAGASREYEQYF
d_call: .
clone_size: .
j_call: TRBJ2-7
v_call: TRBV5-1

cdr3_nt: TGTGCCAGCAGTTTAGCGGTGCGGGGGGACAGCACAGATACGCAGTATTTT
cdr3_aa: CASSLAVRGDSTDTQYF
d_call: TRBD2
clone_size: few
j_call: TRBJ2-3
v_call: TRBV27

cdr3_nt: TGTGCCAGCAGCCCGGGAAGGGGCCGGAACACTGAAGCTTTCTTT
cdr3_aa: CASSPGRGRNTEAFF
d_call: .
clone_size: .
j_call: TRBJ1-1
v_call: TRBV9

cdr3_nt: TGTGCCAGCAGCTTAATCCCCGGGACTAGAGGCGACAATGAGCAGTTCTTC
cdr3_aa: CASSLIPGTRGDNEQFF
d_call: TRBD2
clone_size: few
j_call: TRBJ2-1
v_call: TRBV7-9

cdr3_nt: TGTGCCAGCAGTTTAGTCCGGCCAGCATCCTACGAGCAGTACTTC
cdr3_aa: CASSLVRPASYEQYF
d_call: .
clone_size: few
j_call: TRBJ2-7
v_call: TRBV28

cdr3_nt: TGCAGTTCCAGCCCCCACCAAGGGAGCGTTTATGAAAAACTGTTTTTT
cdr3_aa: CSSSPHQGSVYEKLFF
d_call: .
clone_size: .
j_call: TRBJ1-4
v_call: TRBV20-1

cdr3_nt: TGTGCCAGCAGCTCCCGACTAGCGGTTTTTGAGCAGTTCTTC
cdr3_aa: CASSSRLAVFEQFF
d_call: TRBD2
clone_size: few
j_call: TRBJ2-1
v_call: TRBV11-1

cdr3_nt: TGCGCCAGCAGGCCCTTTCCGGGACCCAGCTCCTATAATTCACCCCTCCACTTT
cdr3_aa: CASRPFPGPSSYNSPLHF
d_call: .
clone_size: few
j_call: TRBJ1-6
v_call: TRBV5-1

cdr3_nt: TGTGCCAGCAGCCGCCGGACAGTCCTCTCGAACACCGGGGAGCTGTTTTTT
cdr3_aa: CASSRRTVLSNTGELFF
d_call: .
clone_size: few
j_call: TRBJ2-2
v_call: TRBV6-1

cdr3_nt: TGCAGTGCTGGGGTGACAGGCGGGGAGCAGTACTTC
cdr3_aa: CSAGVTGGEQYF
d_call: .
clone_size: .
j_call: TRBJ2-7
v_call: TRBV20-1

cdr3_nt: TGTGCCAGCAGGTCGGGACAGCTTAGAGTGCACGAGCAGTACTTC
cdr3_aa: CASRSGQLRVHEQYF
d_call: TRBD1
clone_size: .
j_call: TRBJ2-7
v_call: TRBV12-3/TRBV12-4

cdr3_nt: TGCAGTACAGGGTGGGGAATTGACAATGAGCAGTTCTTC
cdr3_aa: CSTGWGIDNEQFF
d_call: .
clone_size: .
j_call: TRBJ2-1
v_call: TRBV20-1